The TCR beta chain under discussion was sequenced for a study of Ad26.COV2.S vaccination and SARS-CoV-2 variants. Regarding the study as a whole: Compared with placebo recipients, vaccine recipients had higher spike-specific TCR breadth. Substantial breadth in spike-specific CD8+ and CD4+ T cell responses was reportedly seen after vaccination.

The CDR3 sequence is 15 residues long. Germline values: CDR1 SGHTS, CDR2 YDEGEE. V shed 0 bases and J shed 2 bases, with 12 bases lying between them. Points on this clone: The target antigen is unknown.

As to treatment: 15 to 20 received Ad26.COV2.S at low or high dose, single or two shots; about five received placebo; per-sample allocation not given. After the first vaccine or placebo injection, samples were drawn on day 63. Generated by immunoSEQ multiplex PCR, the TCRdb table keeps only in-frame clones and is missing some. The sample holds some 340,000 clones, around four fifths seen once. This sample comprised peripheral blood, obtained in a trial of Ad26.COV2.S vaccine versus placebo. The sequence derives from a person between 18 and 65 years old who received the Ad26.COV2.S COVID-19 vaccine or a placebo. The chain uses TRBV5-8 and TRBJ2-7; the D gene is possibly TRBD1 (6 bases). Here the CDR3 DNA reads TGTGCCAGCAGCTTGGGCCCTGGACAGACCTACGAGCAGTACTTC. This sequence encodes CASSLGPGQTYEQYF.